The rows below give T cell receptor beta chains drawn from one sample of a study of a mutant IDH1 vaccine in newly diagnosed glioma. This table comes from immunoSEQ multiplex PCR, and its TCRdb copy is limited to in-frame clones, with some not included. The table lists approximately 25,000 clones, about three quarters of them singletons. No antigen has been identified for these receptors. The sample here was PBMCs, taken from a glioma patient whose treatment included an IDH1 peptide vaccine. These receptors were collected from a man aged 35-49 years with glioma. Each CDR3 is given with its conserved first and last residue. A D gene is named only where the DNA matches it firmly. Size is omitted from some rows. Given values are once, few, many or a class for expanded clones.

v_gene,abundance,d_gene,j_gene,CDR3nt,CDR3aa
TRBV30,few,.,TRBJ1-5,TGTGCCTGGAGTGTACGCCCTCAGCCCCAGCATTTT,CAWSVRPQPQHF
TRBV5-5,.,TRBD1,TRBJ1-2,TGTGCCAGCAGCTTGATGGGACAGGGGCAAGGCTACACCTTC,CASSLMGQGQGYTF
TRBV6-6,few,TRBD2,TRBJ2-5,TGTGCCAGCAGGACTGGGCAGCGGGAGCCCCGGGAGACCCAGTACTTC,CASRTGQREPRETQYF
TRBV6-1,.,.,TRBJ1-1,TGTGCCAGCAGGAGAGGGGGGAGCACTGAAGCTTTCTTT,CASRRGGSTEAFF
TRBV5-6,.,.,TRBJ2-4,TGTGCCAGCAGCTTACAGGTGGCCAAAAATATTCAGTACTTC,CASSLQVAKNIQYF
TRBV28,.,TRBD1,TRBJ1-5,TGTGCCAGCCGACAGGGGAATCAGCCCCAGCATTTT,CASRQGNQPQHF
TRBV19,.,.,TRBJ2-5,TGTGCCAGTAGTATAAGCCCGGGAGTGACCCAGTACTTC,CASSISPGVTQYF
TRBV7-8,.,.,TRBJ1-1,TGTGCCAGCAGCTTCCGGAACCCGAACACTGAAGCTTTCTTT,CASSFRNPNTEAFF
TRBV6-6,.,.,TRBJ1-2,TGTGCCAGCAAGACGCGAAACTATGGCTACACCTTC,CASKTRNYGYTF
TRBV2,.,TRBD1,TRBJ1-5,TGTGCCAGCAGTGAAGAATGGACAGGGGGTCAGCCCCAGCATTTT,CASSEEWTGGQPQHF
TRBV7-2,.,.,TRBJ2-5,TGTGCCAGCAGACCCCTTTGGGAGCGGGAGACCCAGTACTTC,CASRPLWERETQYF
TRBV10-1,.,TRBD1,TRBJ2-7,TGCGCCAGCAGTGAGTCGAAAAATTGGGACAGGGCACACGAGCAGTACTTC,CASSESKNWDRAHEQYF
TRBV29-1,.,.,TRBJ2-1,TGCAGCGTTGGTTTGTTAGAAGGTGAGCAGTTCTTC,CSVGLLEGEQFF
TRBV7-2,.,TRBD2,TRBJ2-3,TGTGCCAGCAGCTTAGCGAAACGACTAGCGCGATACACAGATACGCAGTATTTT,CASSLAKRLARYTDTQYF
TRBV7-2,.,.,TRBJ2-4,TGTGCCAGCAGCTTCGGACCTTTCGATGGCATTCAGTACTTC,CASSFGPFDGIQYF
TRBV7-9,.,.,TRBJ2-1,TGTGCCAGCAGCATCGGTACTGGAGGCAGACTGAACAATGAGCAGTTCTTC,CASSIGTGGRLNNEQFF
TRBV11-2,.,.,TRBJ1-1,TGTGCCAGCAGCTTAGTCGAGGGGAACACTGAAGCTTTCTTT,CASSLVEGNTEAFF
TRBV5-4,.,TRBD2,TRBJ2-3,TGTGCCAGCAGCGAGGGACTAGCGGGAGTGGGGAGCACAGATACGCAGTATTTT,CASSEGLAGVGSTDTQYF
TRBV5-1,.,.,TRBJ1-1,TGCGCCAGCAGCAACCATAGGGGGGTTAGCACTGAAGCTTTCTTT,CASSNHRGVSTEAFF
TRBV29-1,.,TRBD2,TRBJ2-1,TGCAGCGTGGCGGGAGGGTTGAATGAGCAGTTCTTC,CSVAGGLNEQFF
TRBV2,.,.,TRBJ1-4,TGTGCCAGCAGTGCGGGGTTGACTAATGAAAAACTGTTTTTT,CASSAGLTNEKLFF
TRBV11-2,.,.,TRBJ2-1,TGTGCCAGCAGCTTAGCCGGGAACAATGAGCAGTTCTTC,CASSLAGNNEQFF
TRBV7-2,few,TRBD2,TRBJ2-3,TGTGCCAGCAGCTCCACCCGTCTAGCGGGAGGGCGAGATACGCAGTATTTT,CASSSTRLAGGRDTQYF
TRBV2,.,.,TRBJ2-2,TGTGCCAGCAGTGCTCGCGGACGGGGCACCGGGGAGCTGTTTTTT,CASSARGRGTGELFF
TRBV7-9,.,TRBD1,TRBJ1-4,TGTGCCAGCAGCCGAACTCAGGGGGTCACCAATGAAAAACTGTTTTTT,CASSRTQGVTNEKLFF
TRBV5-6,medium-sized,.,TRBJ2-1,TGTGCCAGCAGCTCGCCGGGACCGACTACATATGAGCAGTTCTTC,CASSSPGPTTYEQFF
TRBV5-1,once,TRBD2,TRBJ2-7,TGCGCCAGCAGCACCACTAGCGGGCCCTCCTACGAGCAGTACTTC,CASSTTSGPSYEQYF
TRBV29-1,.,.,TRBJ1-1,TGCAGCGGAAAACAGGGTGCGGGGACTGAAGCTTTCTTT,CSGKQGAGTEAFF
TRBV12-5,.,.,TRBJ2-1,TGTGCTAGTGGTTTGTCTCAGGCGGTTTACAATGAGCAGTTCTTC,CASGLSQAVYNEQFF
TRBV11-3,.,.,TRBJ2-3,TGTGCCAGCAGCCCCCGGGGAACCACAGATACGCAGTATTTT,CASSPRGTTDTQYF
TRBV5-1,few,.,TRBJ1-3,TGCGCCAGCAGCTTGGACGGCGGCTCTGGAAACACCATATATTTT,CASSLDGGSGNTIYF
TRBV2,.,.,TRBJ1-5,TGTGCCAGCAGTGCCGGCGCAGGAGACAATCAGCCCCAGCATTTT,CASSAGAGDNQPQHF
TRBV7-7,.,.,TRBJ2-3,TGTGCCAGCAGCACCGACAGATTCACAGATACGCAGTATTTT,CASSTDRFTDTQYF
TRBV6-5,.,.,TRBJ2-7,TGTGCCAGCAGTACAGTAGACACATCCTACGAGCAGTACTTC,CASSTVDTSYEQYF
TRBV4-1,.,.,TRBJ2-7,TGCGCCAGCAGCCCCTCCACCAGCTCCTACGAGCAGTACTTC,CASSPSTSSYEQYF
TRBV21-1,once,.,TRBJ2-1,TGTGCCAGCAGCACCACCCTTCAAGGCGGGAGCTTCAATGAGCAGTTCTTC,CASSTTLQGGSFNEQFF
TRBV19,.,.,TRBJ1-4,TGTGCCAGTAAAACCCCAGGTCGAGCAACTAATGAAAAACTGTTTTTT,CASKTPGRATNEKLFF
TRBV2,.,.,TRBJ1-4,TGTGCCAGCGGTCAGCAGATGGGAACTAATGAAAAACTGTTTTTT,CASGQQMGTNEKLFF
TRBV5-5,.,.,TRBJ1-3,TGTGCCAGCAGCCCGACAGTTTCTGGAAACACCATATATTTT,CASSPTVSGNTIYF
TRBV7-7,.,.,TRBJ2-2,TGTGCCAGCAGAATGACAGATTTTACCGGGGAGCTGTTTTTT,CASRMTDFTGELFF
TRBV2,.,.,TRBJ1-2,TGTGCCAGCAGTAGACAGGCGGACTATGGCTACACCTTC,CASSRQADYGYTF
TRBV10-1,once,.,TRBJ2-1,TGCGCCAGCAGTGAGTCTATCGGCAGCTCAAGCTCCTACAATGAGCAGTTCTTC,CASSESIGSSSSYNEQFF
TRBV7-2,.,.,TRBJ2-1,TGTGCCAGCAGCTTGAGGGCCCGAAATCAGAATGAGCAGTTCTTC,CASSLRARNQNEQFF
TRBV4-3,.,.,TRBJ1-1,TGCGCCAGCAGCCAAGACAGGCCGAACACTGAAGCTTTCTTT,CASSQDRPNTEAFF
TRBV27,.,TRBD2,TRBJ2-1,TGTGCCAGCAGCCCTGGACTAGCGGGAGGGCTTGATGGTCGGATGTCCTACAATGAGCAGTTCTTC,CASSPGLAGGLDGRMSYNEQFF
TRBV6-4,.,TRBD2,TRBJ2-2,TGTGCCAGCAGTTGGACTAGTCGGGACACCGGGGAGCTGTTTTTT,CASSWTSRDTGELFF
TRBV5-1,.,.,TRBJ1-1,TGCGCCAGCAGCTTGGGGCAGGGCGCGGGGGTAAACACTGAAGCTTTCTTT,CASSLGQGAGVNTEAFF
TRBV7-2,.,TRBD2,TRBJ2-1,TGTGCCAGCAGCCATGTGTGGCGACGGGAGGGCCGAGGAGGGGTAGAGCAGTTCTTC,CASSHVWRREGRGGVEQFF
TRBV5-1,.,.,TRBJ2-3,TGCGCCAGCAGCTTGGGGCTCTCTAGCACAGATACGCAGTATTTT,CASSLGLSSTDTQYF
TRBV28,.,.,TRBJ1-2,TGTGCCAGTCGAGGTGCGATCTCGGACAGAAGTAGCTATGGCTACACCTTC,CASRGAISDRSSYGYTF
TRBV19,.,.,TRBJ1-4,TGTGCCAGTAATCGGGCCTTCCCCGATGCTAATGAAAAACTGTTTTTT,CASNRAFPDANEKLFF
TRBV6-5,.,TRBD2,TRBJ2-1,TGTGCCAGCAGCCCAGAGCGGGGAGCCTACAATGAGCAGTTCTTC,CASSPERGAYNEQFF
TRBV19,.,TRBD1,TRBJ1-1,TGTGCCAGTAGTAGAAACAGGGGGCGTACTGAAGCTTTCTTT,CASSRNRGRTEAFF
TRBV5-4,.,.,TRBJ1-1,TGTGCCAGCAGCTTGGAGGCGCGGGCAACTGAAGCTTTCTTT,CASSLEARATEAFF
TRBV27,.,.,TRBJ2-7,TGTGCCAGTTCCCTTTCGGCGGGTCAAGCCTACGAGCAGTACTTC,CASSLSAGQAYEQYF